This TCR beta chain was recovered during a study of shared clonotypes between healthy human individuals. Study-wide results and caveats: In this cohort, only blood was sampled, and tissue repertoires likely differ.

Generated by immunoSEQ multiplex PCR, the TCRdb table keeps only in-frame clones and is missing some. The repertoire holds under 2,500,000 clones, with approximately 96% as singletons. For this clone: Its target is not known.

V was pared by 6 bases and J by 5 bases, with 4 bases between. This CDR3 comprises 11 residues. Germline V lookup: CDR1 WNHNN, CDR2 SYGVQD (reference sequence). Sequencing was performed on naive CD4+ T cells sorted from blood. The subset here: CD45RA+ positively selected. This chain uses TRBV10-1 with TRBJ2-2; D uncertain. The sequence came from a man aged 18 to 30 in good health. CDR3 residues: CASSGTGELFF. The CDR3 DNA sequence: TGCGCCAGCAGCGGGACCGGGGAGCTGTTTTTT.